The rows below give T cell receptor beta chains drawn from one sample of a study of T-cell memory formation after mild COVID-19. TCRdb recomputed calls from the 5' RACE reads with MiXCR, one row per CDR3 protein. The sample includes roughly 500,000 distinct CDR3 sequences, around 20% of them seen just once. Material: PBMCs or a T cell subset sorted from them (not recorded which). The origin of the receptors is an adult woman who had mild COVID-19 (a few samples of this study predate the infection). Cell type and time point are not known. Each CDR3 is given with its conserved first and last residue. D genes are given only for firm matches. Size values are once, few and many counts, or a class for expanded clones, and some rows have none.

d_gene	abundance	j_gene	v_gene	CDR3aa	CDR3nt
NA	NA	TRBJ2-2	TRBV5-1	CASRKLTSTGELFF	TGCGCCAGCAGAAAGCTCACATCCACCGGGGAGCTGTTTTTT
NA	few	TRBJ2-1	TRBV20-1	CRVAGGAGNEQFF	TGCAGGGTGGCTGGGGGAGCGGGTAATGAGCAGTTCTTC
TRBD1	few	TRBJ2-2	TRBV11-2	CASRGQANTGELFF	TGTGCCAGCAGAGGACAGGCAAACACCGGGGAGCTGTTTTTT
TRBD2	NA	TRBJ2-3	TRBV24-1	CATSDPGTSGVTDTQYF	TGTGCCACCAGTGACCCGGGGACTAGCGGGGTCACAGATACGCAGTATTTT
NA	NA	TRBJ1-2	TRBV7-9	CASSAWDGGYTF	TGTGCCAGCAGCGCCTGGGACGGGGGCTACACCTTC
NA	few	TRBJ2-1	TRBV27	CASGRNPFYNEQFF	TGTGCCAGCGGGCGGAATCCTTTCTACAATGAGCAGTTCTTC
TRBD2	NA	TRBJ2-1	TRBV7-9	CASSLEEAGLKFF	TGTGCCAGCAGCTTAGAAGAAGCGGGATTAAAGTTCTTC
NA	few	TRBJ2-7	TRBV11-2	CASSFLAAEQYF	TGTGCCAGCAGCTTCCTAGCAGCTGAGCAGTACTTC
TRBD1	few	TRBJ2-4	TRBV7-6	CASSPTTGGPNIQYF	TGTGCCAGCAGCCCAACGACAGGGGGTCCCAACATTCAGTACTTC
NA	NA	TRBJ1-6	TRBV9	CASSVGGRSYNSPLHF	TGTGCCAGCAGCGTGGGGGGGCGTTCCTATAATTCACCCCTCCACTTT
TRBD1	few	TRBJ2-7	TRBV7-9	CASSLAGQGAYEQYF	TGTGCCAGCAGCTTAGCGGGACAGGGAGCCTACGAGCAGTACTTC
NA	many	TRBJ1-2	TRBV3-1	CASSQGSGAYYGYTF	TGTGCCAGCAGCCAAGGATCCGGTGCCTACTATGGCTACACCTTC
NA	NA	TRBJ1-4	TRBV9	CASSGRWGNNEKLFF	TGTGCCAGCAGCGGACGGTGGGGAAATAATGAAAAACTGTTTTTT
TRBD1	NA	TRBJ1-1	TRBV4-2	CASSRTSGGPNTEAFF	TGTGCCAGCAGCCGGACCTCAGGGGGACCGAACACTGAAGCTTTCTTT
NA	NA	TRBJ2-5	TRBV12-3/TRBV12-4	CASSSTTGQDTQYF	TGTGCCAGCAGTTCGACGACAGGCCAAGATACCCAGTACTTC
TRBD2	NA	TRBJ2-1	TRBV4-3	CASSLLGLAGEQFF	TGCGCCAGCAGCCTCCTGGGACTAGCGGGAGAGCAGTTCTTC
TRBD2	once	TRBJ2-3	TRBV12-3/TRBV12-4	CASSKTSGRGTDTQYF	TGTGCCAGCAGTAAGACTAGCGGGAGGGGCACAGATACGCAGTATTTT
TRBD1	few	TRBJ2-1	TRBV28	CASKGTGSYNEQFF	TGTGCCAGCAAGGGGACAGGATCCTACAATGAGCAGTTCTTC
NA	few	TRBJ2-5	TRBV7-2	CASSFQQETQYF	TGTGCCAGCAGTTTCCAGCAAGAGACCCAGTACTTC
TRBD1	NA	TRBJ2-7	TRBV20-1	CSARDWDSEQYF	TGCAGTGCTAGAGATTGGGACAGCGAGCAGTACTTC